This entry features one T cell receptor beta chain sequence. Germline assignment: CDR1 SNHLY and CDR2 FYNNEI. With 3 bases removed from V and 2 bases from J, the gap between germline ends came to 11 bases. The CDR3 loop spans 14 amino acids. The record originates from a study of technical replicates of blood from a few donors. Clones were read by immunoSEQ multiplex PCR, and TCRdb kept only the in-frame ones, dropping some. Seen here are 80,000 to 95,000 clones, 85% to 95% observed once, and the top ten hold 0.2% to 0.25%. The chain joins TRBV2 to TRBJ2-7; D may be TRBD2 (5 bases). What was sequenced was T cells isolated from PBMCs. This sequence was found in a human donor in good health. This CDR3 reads CASSDVGDPYEQYF. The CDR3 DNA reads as TGTGCCAGCAGTGATGTGGGAGACCCCTACGAGCAGTACTTC.